This T cell receptor (beta chain) was identified during a study of blood T cell repertoires in COVID-19. Measured with immunoSEQ multiplex PCR; TCRdb has only the in-frame clones, and not every one. This sample yields approximately 170,000 clones, of which roughly four fifths are seen a single time; about 7.1% belongs to the top ten. During active infection, Seattle patients enrolled and were then monitored through disease. CDR1 SGHNT and CDR2 YYREEE come from the germline V gene (reference sequence). This CDR3 is built from 16 residues. V trimming: 7 bases; J trimming: 4 bases; junction bases outside the gene matches: 11.

The source of this sequence is a woman in her 70s with COVID-19, enrolled during active disease. The V call is TRBV5-4, the J call TRBJ2-6, with 7 bases that match TRBD1. The sequenced sample was peripheral blood. In DNA form, the CDR3 reads TGTGCCAGCGGCAGACAGGGCCCCCCCGGGGCCAACGTCCTGACTTTC. Protein product: CASGRQGPPGANVLTF.